The 30 T cell receptor beta chains below were found in one sample sequenced in a study of blood T cell repertoires in COVID-19 (dated by TCRdb to the early 2020s). Library method: the immunoSEQ multiplex PCR assay. TCRdb holds this immuneACCESS table with in-frame rearrangements only. Some clones are missing; in checked studies, unresolved V genes explain under half, and the rest has no known cause. The sample contains 300,000 to 450,000 clones, 80% to 90% of them found a single time. The ten most abundant clones make up approximately 1.8% of the sample. The sample comprised PBMCs or T cells enriched from blood (not recorded which). Every receptor here comes from a man aged 35 to 55 in a cohort exposed to, infected with or recovered from COVID-19 (not recorded which).

The chain's CDR3 is CASSLLGQLTDTQYF. CDR3 DNA sequence: TGTGCCAGCAGCTTATTGGGACAGCTCACAGATACGCAGTATTTT. The rearrangement links TRBV7-3 to TRBJ2-3, with TRBD1 matching over 7 bases. CDR3 length: 15 residues. Per the germline V gene, CDR1 is SGHTA and CDR2 is FQGTGA. With 2 bases clipped from V and 2 bases from J, the junction kept 4 bases outside the gene matches.

The sample holds a few counts of this clone. V gene TRBV6-5 combines with J gene TRBJ1-2; 7 nucleotides align to TRBD1. Germline CDR1 and CDR2: MNHEY and SVGAGI. The CDR3 is made up of 15 amino acids. J lost 5 bases, V lost 5 bases, and 11 bases had no gene match. CDR3 sequence reads: CASSPGQDGVYGYTF. Written as DNA, the CDR3 is TGTGCCAGCAGTCCCGGACAGGATGGGGTTTATGGCTACACCTTC.

The rearrangement links TRBV5-8 to TRBJ1-5; weak D call: TRBD1 (6 bases). The germline V gene encodes CDR1 SGHTS and CDR2 YDEGEE. This CDR3 contains 18 residues. V lost 3 bases and J lost 2, with 21 bases in between. The CDR3 reads CASSYPGGHRAGNQPQHF. CDR3 sequence (DNA): TGTGCCAGCAGCTATCCGGGGGGCCACAGGGCGGGCAATCAGCCCCAGCATTTT.

This sequence joins TRBV9 and TRBJ1-1; D is unclear. Trimming took off 0 bases at V and 8 bases at J, with 17 bases between the two ends. From germline, CDR1 is SGDLS and CDR2 YYNGEE. CDR3 length equals 15 residues. The CDR3 loop is CASSVAGPQGGEAFF. The CDR3 nucleotides read TGTGCCAGCAGCGTAGCTGGGCCCCAAGGAGGGGAAGCTTTCTTT.

The chain recombines TRBV15 with TRBJ1-2; tentatively, D is TRBD1 (6 bases). From germline, CDR1 is LNHNV and CDR2 YYDKDF (reference sequence). The CDR3 covers 16 residues. The V and J ends lost 1 base and 5 bases respectively, with 17 bases between them. DNA for the CDR3: TGTGCCACCAGCAGAGGGGGCCGGGACACCTTTTATGGCTACACCTTC. It yields the protein CATSRGGRDTFYGYTF.

The chain employs TRBV6-1 and TRBJ2-1; no clear D gene. Germline V CDR1 and CDR2: MNHNS, SASEGT. V lost 2 bases and J 7 bases, leaving 9 bases between the germline ends. The CDR3 consists of 13 residues. This CDR3 is CASSETLENEQFF. The CDR3 DNA reads as TGTGCCAGCAGTGAAACACTGGAGAATGAGCAGTTCTTC.

The CDR3 sequence: CASSTQGLAGFETQYF. In nucleotides, the CDR3 is TGTGCCAGCAGCACTCAGGGACTAGCGGGTTTTGAGACCCAGTACTTC. V gene TRBV7-9 combines with J gene TRBJ2-5; 12 bases are shared with TRBD2. Germline CDR1 and CDR2: SEHNR and FQNEAQ (reference sequence). Trimming at V came to 5 bases and at J to 5 bases, leaving 9 bases not matched to a gene. The CDR3 is 16 amino acids.

The chain has TRBV19 and TRBJ2-1; TRBD2 matches 10 bases. Germline V CDR1 and CDR2: LNHDA, SQIVND (reference sequence). This CDR3 comprises 16 residues. After removal of 3 bases from V and 4 bases from J, the junction contained 6 bases not matched to a gene. CDR3 in amino acids: CASSITTSGTYNEQFF. The CDR3 DNA reads as TGTGCCAGTAGTATTACTACTAGCGGGACATACAATGAGCAGTTCTTC.

The CDR3 DNA reads TGTGCCAGCAGCTCACAGGGGTCCGAGCAGTACTTC. Translation: CASSSQGSEQYF. The V and J genes are TRBV27 and TRBJ2-7, with TRBD1 matching over 7 bases. Germline lookup yields CDR1 MNHEY and CDR2 SMNVEV (reference sequence). The CDR3 has 12 amino acids. V gave up 6 bases and J gave up 6 bases; unmatched junction bases: 5.

CDR3 DNA: TGTGCCAGCAGTGAACAGGGCCGGTACGAGCAGTACTTC. It translates to CASSEQGRYEQYF. This rearrangement joins TRBV2 to TRBJ2-7; weak D call: TRBD1 (5 bases). V lost 2 bases to trimming and J lost 4 bases, with 9 bases between them. Germline V CDR1 and CDR2: SNHLY, FYNNEI. The CDR3 extends over 13 amino acids.

This sequence joins TRBV5-1 and TRBJ1-1; 7 bases line up with TRBD1. V dropped 5 bases and J dropped 5; count of bases not matched to a gene: 9. Germline V lookup: CDR1 SGHRS, CDR2 YFSETQ. The CDR3 spans 14 residues. The CDR3: CASSLTGSRTEAFF. The CDR3 DNA reads TGCGCCAGCAGTTTGACAGGGTCACGGACTGAAGCTTTCTTT.

This rearrangement joins TRBV23-1 to TRBJ2-7; no reliable D call. TRBV23-1 is annotated as an ORF whose role is uncertain. The V end was cut by 0 bases, the J end by 7 bases, with 4 bases between. The CDR3 spans 11 residues. The CDR3 region is CASSQSREQYF. CDR3 in DNA: TGCGCCAGCAGTCAATCCCGGGAGCAGTACTTC.

This clone was seen a single time. The chain couples TRBV30 to TRBJ1-1, with D possibly TRBD1 on 6 matching bases. CDR1 is GTSNPN, CDR2 SVGIG, per germline (reference sequence). V dropped 6 bases and J dropped 10 bases, with 15 bases sitting between them. The CDR3 is 11 residues long. The CDR3 region has the DNA TGTGCCTGCGCTCGGGGGGGCGGAGCTTTCTTT. It is translated as CACARGGGAFF.

CDR3 bases: TGTGCCAGCAGCGGTGGCACGACCTCGACTAGCGGGAGTGGAGAGACCCAGTACTTC. Amino acid sequence: CASSGGTTSTSGSGETQYF. The chain joins TRBV9 to TRBJ2-5, with 12 bases aligning to TRBD2. The CDR3 length is 19 residues. Germline V lookup: CDR1 SGDLS, CDR2 YYNGEE. V was pared by 3 bases and J by 4 bases, with 16 bases of the junction left unmatched.

This chain joins TRBV5-6 and TRBJ2-7; TRBD2 aligns across 7 bases. The V segment lost 0 bases and the J segment 3 bases; nucleotides outside the gene matches: 9. There are 16 residues in the CDR3. Germline CDR1 is SGHDT and CDR2 is YYEEEE. The CDR3 reads CASSLARGVGLYEQYF. CDR3 coding DNA: TGTGCCAGCAGCTTGGCACGGGGGGTCGGTCTCTACGAGCAGTACTTC.

This clone was observed once. This sequence joins TRBV18 and TRBJ2-1, with 10 bases identical to TRBD1. The length of the CDR3 is 15 residues. V lost 4 bases and J lost 11; bases outside the gene matches: 11. Germline V gives CDR1 KGHSH, CDR2 LQKENI. The chain's CDR3 is CASSRPGQGTFKQFF. DNA of the CDR3: TGTGCCAGCTCACGCCCGGGACAGGGGACCTTTAAGCAGTTCTTC.

This chain links TRBV28 with TRBJ2-7; 8 positions agree with TRBD1. Germline lookup yields CDR1 MDHEN and CDR2 SYDVKM. The J segment lost 0 bases and the V segment lost 8 bases, leaving 9 bases of the junction unmatched. The CDR3 extends over 15 amino acids. CDR3 protein: CASLEGDRSSYEQYF. In DNA, the CDR3 is TGTGCCAGCCTTGAAGGGGACAGGAGCTCCTACGAGCAGTACTTC. Variable domain in full (rest from reference TRBV28 and TRBJ2-7): DVKVTQSSRYLVKRTGEKVFLECVQDMDHENMFWYRQDPGLGLRLIYFSYDVKMKEKGDIPEGYSVSREKKERFSLILESASTNQTSMYLCASLEGDRSSYEQYFGPGTRLTVT.

This clone was picked up a small number of times. The V gene is TRBV18, the J gene TRBJ1-5; D ambiguous. Germline V gene lookup returns CDR1 KGHSH and CDR2 LQKENI. V was cut by 3 bases and J by 7 bases, with 10 bases left in between. CDR3 size: 13 residues. CDR3 amino acids: CASSPATDQPQHF. The CDR3 nucleotides read TGTGCCAGCTCACCCGCCACAGACCAGCCCCAGCATTTT.

This chain links TRBV2 with TRBJ1-1; perhaps TRBD1 as D (6 bases). CDR1 and CDR2 from the germline V gene are SNHLY and FYNNEI. V dropped 8 bases and J dropped 5 bases, with 18 bases sitting between them. The CDR3 sequence is 14 residues long. The CDR3 DNA sequence: TGTGCCAGCTTCCTTACCACAGGGTGGACTGAAGCTTTCTTT. Residues: CASFLTTGWTEAFF.

The rearrangement joins TRBV5-1 to TRBJ2-1; 8 bases map to TRBD2. Germline V gene sequence: CDR1 SGHRS, CDR2 YFSETQ. The CDR3 length is 15 residues. V dropped 1 base and J dropped 1; count of bases not matched to a gene: 1. Here the CDR3 reads CASSLIAGSYNEQFF. DNA of the CDR3: TGCGCCAGCAGCTTGATAGCGGGGTCCTACAATGAGCAGTTCTTC.

The rearrangement joins TRBV27 to TRBJ1-1; 10 bases align to TRBD1. V shed 4 bases, J shed 4 bases, and the junction held 9 bases outside the gene matches. Germline lookup yields CDR1 MNHEY and CDR2 SMNVEV (reference sequence). This CDR3 is 16 amino acids long. CDR3 sequence reads: CASSSPRTGGGTEAFF. DNA of the CDR3: TGTGCCAGCAGTTCCCCCCGGACAGGGGGAGGCACTGAAGCTTTCTTT.

In DNA, the CDR3 is TGTGCCAGCAGCTTAGCGGGACTACGAGGGGGGGAGCTGTTTTTT. This translates into CASSLAGLRGGELFF. The chain recombines TRBV7-6 with TRBJ2-2; 7 nucleotides agree with TRBD2. With V trimmed by 0 bases and J by 8 bases, 6 bases remained unmatched. This CDR3 is 15 amino acids long. CDR1 and CDR2 from the germline V gene are SGHVS and FNYEAQ.

The rearrangement joins TRBV10-3 to TRBJ1-2; TRBD1 aligns across 8 bases. After removal of 6 bases from V and 3 bases from J, the junction contained 9 bases not matched to a gene. Germline lookup yields CDR1 ENHRY and CDR2 SYGVKD. CDR3 length equals 15 residues. The CDR3: CAISRTMTGDYGYTF. The CDR3 DNA is TGTGCCATCAGCCGAACCATGACAGGGGACTATGGCTACACCTTC.

The chain uses TRBV7-8 and TRBJ2-3, with D possibly TRBD1 on 5 matching bases. The CDR3 is 14 amino acids. CDR1 and CDR2 from the germline V gene are SGHVS and FQNEAQ. With 3 bases removed from V and 6 bases from J, the gap between germline ends came to 13 bases. The CDR3 sequence is CASSFRNPGDTQYF. DNA for the CDR3: TGTGCCAGCAGCTTTAGAAATCCAGGGGATACGCAGTATTTT.

This chain links TRBV15 with TRBJ1-6; TRBD1 agrees at 10 bases. With 1 base clipped from V and 7 bases from J, the junction kept 4 bases outside the gene matches. The CDR3 contains 16 residues. Germline V gene sequence: CDR1 LNHNV, CDR2 YYDKDF (reference sequence). The CDR3 protein is CATSRVRGQGNSPLHF. The CDR3 DNA sequence: TGTGCCACCAGCAGAGTTAGGGGACAGGGGAATTCACCCCTCCACTTT.

The chain is built from TRBV5-1 and TRBJ1-1; D is possibly TRBD1 (5 bases). This CDR3 comprises 15 residues. Between the trimmed V and J ends, which lost 0 bases and 4 bases, there was a span of 13 bases. Looked up from germline, CDR1 is SGHRS and CDR2 is YFSETQ. The CDR3 here is CASSLDPGSGTEAFF. The CDR3 coding sequence is TGCGCCAGCAGCTTGGACCCAGGGTCGGGCACTGAAGCTTTCTTT.

This clone has a single count. The chain couples TRBV7-9 to TRBJ2-5; 10 bases fit TRBD2. Trimming took 1 base from V and 5 from J; bases not matched to a gene: 4. Germline V gives CDR1 SEHNR, CDR2 FQNEAQ (reference sequence). The CDR3 loop spans 15 amino acids. CDR3 in DNA: TGTGCCAGCAGCTTAGTCCCTAGCGGGGGTGAGACCCAGTACTTC. Translation gives CASSLVPSGGETQYF.

This chain uses TRBV7-9 with TRBJ2-2, with TRBD1 matching over 8 bases. Looked up from germline, CDR1 is SEHNR and CDR2 is FQNEAQ (reference sequence). This CDR3 has 14 amino acids. CDR3 residues: CATVEDRAGGELFF. For the CDR3, the DNA is TGTGCAACCGTCGAGGACAGGGCGGGCGGGGAGCTGTTTTTT. Drawing the rest from reference TRBV7-9 and TRBJ2-2, the complete variable domain is DTGVSQNPRHKITKRGQNVTFRCDPISEHNRLYWYRQTLGQGPEFLTYFQNEAQLEKSRLLSDRFSAERPKGSFSTLEIQRTEQGDSAMYLCATVEDRAGGELFFGEGSRLTVL.

This chain joins TRBV3-1 (or the pseudogene TRBV3-2) and TRBJ2-2; D possibly corresponds to TRBD2 (6 bases). The CDR3 is made up of 15 amino acids. V lost 2 bases and J lost 4, with 11 bases in between. Looked up from germline, CDR1 is LGHDT and CDR2 is YNNKEL (reference sequence). Written as DNA, the CDR3 is TGTGCCAGCAGCCAACGACTAGTTGGCACCGGGGAGCTGTTTTTT. Translating it yields CASSQRLVGTGELFF.

This chain connects TRBV6-1 to TRBJ1-1; 7 nucleotides match TRBD1. Germline V gene sequence: CDR1 MNHNS, CDR2 SASEGT. CDR3 length equals 13 residues. V shed 2 bases and J 9 bases; nucleotides not matched to a gene: 6. The CDR3 spells CASSETRDSQAFF. CDR3 bases: TGTGCCAGCAGTGAAACCCGGGACAGCCAAGCTTTCTTT.